Here is one T cell receptor beta chain with its context. The target antigen is unknown. This table comes from immunoSEQ multiplex PCR, and its TCRdb copy is limited to in-frame clones, with some not included. Counted here are tens of thousands of clones, roughly four fifths occurring once; the ten biggest clones make up 2.5% to 3.5%. The data belong to a study of OX40 agonist ivuxolimab in advanced cancers. Across the study: Ivuxolimab was administered intravenously to patients at 0.01 to 10 mg/kg every 2 weeks. The study, taken as a whole, reports: Certain nonresponding patients likewise had low normalized T-cell clonal expansion. Expanded clones were, on average, more numerous among CD8+ T cells than CD4+.

This CDR3 has 14 residues. Per germline, CDR1 SQVTM and CDR2 ANQGSEA. The receptor was isolated from an adult with an advanced solid tumor such as melanoma, head and neck, liver or kidney cancer. The J gene is TRBJ2-5, the V gene TRBV29-1; 7 bases align to TRBD1. The DNA end lines up better with TRBJ2-7; the J call may be wrong. The source material was CD4+ or CD8+ T cells sorted from blood, sampled in a trial of the OX40 agonist ivuxolimab. CDR3 sequence (DNA): TGCAGCGTTTTCCCGGGACAGTCTTCCTACGAGCAGTACTTC. As protein: CSVFPGQSSYEQYF.